Below are 9 T cell receptor beta chains sequenced from a single sample in a study of blood T cell repertoires in COVID-19. Libraries were prepared by immunoSEQ multiplex PCR; TCRdb keeps only in-frame clonotypes and omits some of them. The sample includes 190,000 or so clones, roughly 87% seen only once; the top ten take approximately 10%. The material sequenced was PBMCs or T cells enriched from blood (not recorded which). These receptors were taken from a man aged 18 to 29 with acute COVID-19.

The chain recombines TRBV7-3 with TRBJ2-1; TRBD2 agrees at 13 bases. Germline values: CDR1 SGHTA, CDR2 FQGTGA. CDR3 length: 15 amino acids. V lost 8 bases, J lost 4 bases, and 5 bases stayed unmatched. The CDR3 protein is CASSPGLAGYNEQFF. In DNA, the CDR3 is TGTGCCAGCTCCCCGGGACTAGCGGGATACAATGAGCAGTTCTTC.

The V call is TRBV6-4, the J call TRBJ2-2; maybe TRBD2 (5 bases). Trimming left V 3 bases short and J 2 bases short, with 10 bases between. The CDR3 has 15 amino acids. Germline V gene sequence: CDR1 MRHNA, CDR2 SNTAGT. The CDR3 DNA follows: TGTGCCAGCAGTGATCCCGGGGTCAACACCGGGGAGCTGTTTTTT. Residues: CASSDPGVNTGELFF.

This rearrangement joins TRBV6-1 to TRBJ1-2; no clear D. The V and J ends lost 1 base and 3 bases respectively, with 6 bases between them. This CDR3 is built from 13 residues. Germline V gene sequence: CDR1 MNHNS, CDR2 SASEGT. CDR3 nucleotide sequence: TGTGCCAGCAGTGAAGGGCAGGACTATGGCTACACCTTC. The encoded protein is CASSEGQDYGYTF.

The V and J genes are TRBV28 and TRBJ1-2; 11 bases line up with TRBD1. V gave up 6 bases and J gave up 0 bases; unmatched junction bases: 15. Germline values: CDR1 MDHEN, CDR2 SYDVKM. This CDR3 has 19 amino acids. CDR3 sequence (DNA): TGTGCCAGCAGCTTAGACTCCGGGACAGGGGGTACAGCTAACTATGGCTACACCTTC. Its protein is CASSLDSGTGGTANYGYTF.

The chain joins TRBV10-3 to TRBJ2-5; 10 bases match TRBD1. CDR1 is ENHRY and CDR2 is SYGVKD in the germline V gene. The CDR3 is made up of 13 amino acids. V was pared by 10 bases and J by 2 bases, with 4 bases of the junction left unmatched. CDR3 loop: CATKDRGQETQYF. The CDR3 DNA sequence: TGTGCCACAAAGGACAGGGGGCAAGAGACCCAGTACTTC.

J is TRBJ2-1 and V is TRBV4-2; 13 bases align to TRBD2. The germline V gene encodes CDR1 LGHNA and CDR2 YNFKEQ. V trimming: 3 bases; J trimming: 7 bases; junction bases outside the gene matches: 9. The CDR3 is made up of 17 amino acids. CDR3 DNA sequence: TGTGCCAGCAGCCAGGATTTACTAGCGGGAGGGACTAATGAGCAGTTCTTC. As protein: CASSQDLLAGGTNEQFF.

This clone is a singleton in its sample. The chain carries TRBV7-8 and TRBJ2-7; 9 bases agree with TRBD2. Trimming removed 2 bases from V and 5 bases from J; junction bases left unmatched: 4. CDR3 length equals 14 residues. CDR1 and CDR2 (germline): SGHVS, FQNEAQ. The DNA for the CDR3 is TGTGCCAGCAGCTTATTTGCTAGCGGGGACGAGCAGTACTTC. Protein sequence: CASSLFASGDEQYF.

The V call is TRBV15, the J call TRBJ2-5; D might be TRBD1 (7 bases). V gave up 3 bases and J gave up 4 bases, with 15 bases separating them. The CDR3 runs to 15 residues. Germline V CDR1 and CDR2: LNHNV, YYDKDF (reference sequence). CDR3 loop: CATSSRPRGAETQYF. CDR3 DNA sequence: TGTGCCACCAGCAGTCGGCCCAGGGGGGCAGAGACCCAGTACTTC. Together with reference TRBV15 and TRBJ2-5, the CDR3 gives the full variable domain: DAMVIQNPRYQVTQFGKPVTLSCSQTLNHNVMYWYQQKSSQAPKLLFHYYDKDFNNEADTPDNFQSRRPNTSFCFLDIRSPGLGDTAMYLCATSSRPRGAETQYFGPGTRLLVL.

The chain uses TRBV12-3 or TRBV12-4 and TRBJ1-5, with 7 bases lining up with TRBD1. Trimming removed 5 bases from V and 7 bases from J; junction bases left unmatched: 5. There are 13 residues in the CDR3. This CDR3 is CASSPGGFQPQHF. CDR3 DNA sequence: TGTGCCAGCAGTCCAGGGGGGTTCCAGCCCCAGCATTTT.